The clone carrying this T cell receptor (beta chain) was detected many times. The antigen remains undetermined. This entry belongs to a study of neurological immune-mediated disorders. Study-level points and caveats: Falling below healthy controls, multiple sclerosis showed the least TCR clonal expansion, while HTLV-1-associated myelopathy showed the most.

Unsorted libraries were prepared from 2 million PBMCs held at -80 C. By 5'RACE with 10-nucleotide random UMIs, the cDNA was made. One entry per CDR3 protein results from TCRdb running MiXCR on the 5' RACE reads. The repertoire holds tens of thousands of distinct CDR3 sequences, 4.5% seen once, with 6.5% to 7.5% in the top ten. The ends were cut back, 0 bases at V and 0 bases at J, with 9 bases in the middle. Germline loops: CDR1 SGHDT, CDR2 YYEEEE. This CDR3 has 15 amino acids. The sequencing sample was made of PBMCs. This sequence joins TRBV5-6 and TRBJ1-1, with D unresolved. The receptor comes from a man aged 25 to 45 with multiple sclerosis. DNA of the CDR3: TGTGCCAGCAGCTTGGAGGAATATGTGAACACTGAAGCTTTCTTT. Protein: CASSLEEYVNTEAFF.